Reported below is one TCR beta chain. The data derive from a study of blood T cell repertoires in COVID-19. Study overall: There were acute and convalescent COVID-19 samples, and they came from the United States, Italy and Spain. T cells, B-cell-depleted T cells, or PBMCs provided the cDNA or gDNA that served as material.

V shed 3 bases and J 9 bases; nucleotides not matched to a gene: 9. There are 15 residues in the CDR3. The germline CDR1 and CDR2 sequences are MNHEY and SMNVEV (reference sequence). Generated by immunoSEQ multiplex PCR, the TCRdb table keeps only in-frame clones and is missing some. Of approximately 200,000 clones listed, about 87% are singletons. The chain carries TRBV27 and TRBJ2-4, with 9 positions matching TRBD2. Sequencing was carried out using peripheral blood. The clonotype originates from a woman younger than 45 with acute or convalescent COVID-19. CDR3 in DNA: TGTGCCAGCAGTTTCGCGCGGGAGGGCTTTGGCATTCAGTACTTC. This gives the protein CASSFAREGFGIQYF.